One TCR beta chain is described in this entry. These data belong to a study of blood T cell repertoires in COVID-19. The overall study: In each case, the material was cDNA or gDNA derived from T cells, B-cell-depleted T cells, or PBMCs.

Only in-frame clones appear in the TCRdb table, and some are missing; sequencing was by immunoSEQ multiplex PCR. The profile shows under 300,000 clones, around four fifths of them singletons. The sequenced material came from peripheral blood. The source of this sequence is a woman aged 60-70 years with active or convalescent COVID-19.

The CDR3 DNA reads TGTGCCAGCTCACCACTACCCCGCGCGAGGAGTGAGGATGGCTACACCTTC. Its protein product is CASSPLPRARSEDGYTF. The V and J genes are TRBV18 and TRBJ1-2; D not resolved. Germline loops: CDR1 KGHSH, CDR2 LQKENI. Trimming took off 1 base at V and 6 bases at J, with 21 bases between the two ends. The CDR3 contains 17 residues. Full variable domain (remainder filled in from reference TRBV18 and TRBJ1-2): NAGVMQNPRHLVRRRGQEARLRCSPMKGHSHVYWYRQLPEEGLKFMVYLQKENIIDESGMPKERFSAEFPKEGPSILRIQQVVRGDSAAYFCASSPLPRARSEDGYTFGSGTRLTVV.